This T cell receptor (beta chain) was found in a study of OX40 agonist ivuxolimab in advanced cancers. Overall study results and limits: The work left the antigen specificity of expanded peripheral T cells undetermined. With doses of 0.1-3.0 mg/kg, partial responders showed among the lowest clonal expansion.

Using immunoSEQ multiplex PCR, the repertoire was profiled, and TCRdb retains in-frame clones only, with some absent. Among about 58,000 clones listed, roughly 80% were seen once. About this clone itself: Its antigen is not identified.

CDR1 and CDR2 from the germline V gene are SNHLY and FYNNEI. The CDR3 has 13 amino acids. Trimming left V 2 bases short and J 7 bases short, with 11 bases between. Patients were ineligible given autoimmune disease history or systemic immunosuppression. Specimen: CD4+ or CD8+ T cells sorted from blood, collected in a trial of the OX40 agonist ivuxolimab. The sequence was obtained from an adult with an advanced solid tumor such as melanoma, head and neck, liver or kidney cancer. The chain employs TRBV2 and TRBJ1-2; a possible D gene is TRBD1 (5 bases). The CDR3 reads CASSEPGQIGYTF. The CDR3 DNA follows: TGTGCCAGCAGTGAACCAGGGCAAATTGGCTACACCTTC. Together with reference TRBV2 and TRBJ1-2, the CDR3 gives the full variable domain: EPEVTQTPSHQVTQMGQEVILRCVPISNHLYFYWYRQILGQKVEFLVSFYNNEISEKSEIFDDQFSVERPDGSNFTLKIRSTKLEDSAMYFCASSEPGQIGYTFGSGTRLTVV.